This T cell receptor (beta chain) was identified in a study of post-analysis software for immune sequencing data. Background on the study: Secondary progressive, relapsing-remitting and progressive-relapsing multiple sclerosis were among the included disease courses.

Included in the TCR beta cDNA libraries were unique molecular identifiers. Approximately 0.5 million cDNA molecules were recovered from an input of 1 to 10 million T cells. From the PCR reads, TCRdb called clonotypes with MiXCR, one entry per CDR3 protein. In the table there are 400,000 to 500,000 distinct CDR3 sequences, about 39% of which are singletons. This clonotype appeared a few times. What it recognizes is unknown. General study findings and limits: Normalized Chao1 diversity was significantly reduced in patients versus controls. Relative to controls, patients had several TRBV segments at higher frequency, with TRBV5-6, TRBV5-1 and TRBV20-1 among these. F measure clustering grouped samples strongly by preparation batch.

The CDR3 is 14 residues long. Trimming shortened V by 4 bases and J by 7 bases, and 12 bases separated the two germline ends. Germline V gene data show CDR1 as SGHRS and CDR2 as YFSETQ. The receptor's source is a girl aged 2-10 years with multiple sclerosis. The chain couples TRBV5-1 to TRBJ1-6; weak D call: TRBD1 (5 bases). Sequencing was performed on blood. Here the CDR3 reads CASSPGTSNSPLHF. The CDR3 DNA reads as TGCGCCAGCAGCCCCGGGACGTCGAATTCACCCCTCCACTTT.